This is a list of T cell receptor beta chains from one sample in a study of cytomegalovirus exposure and HLA in healthy donors. Sequenced by immunoSEQ multiplex PCR; TCRdb stores in-frame clones only, minus some. The table lists some 200,000 clones, about four fifths of them singletons. The sequenced sample was PBMCs. These receptors came from a man between 45 and 60 years old in good health and CMV-seronegative. Each CDR3 is given with its conserved first and last residue. The D gene is left open where the match is weak. Size values are once, few and many counts, or a class for expanded clones, and some rows have none.

size,V,J,D,CDR3,DNA
once,TRBV5-1,TRBJ2-7,TRBD2,CASSLSGSGGPDEQYF,TGCGCCAGCAGCTTGAGTGGTAGCGGGGGGCCGGACGAGCAGTACTTC
once,TRBV10-3,TRBJ1-2,.,CATATGSTNYGYTF,TGTGCCACGGCAACAGGGTCTACTAACTATGGCTACACCTTC
.,TRBV5-1,TRBJ2-7,TRBD1,CASSSRDRGLYEQYF,TGCGCCAGCTCTTCCCGGGACAGGGGGCTGTACGAGCAGTACTTC
.,TRBV28,TRBJ2-1,TRBD2,CASSLASGSHNEQFF,TGTGCCAGCAGTTTGGCTAGCGGGAGTCACAATGAGCAGTTCTTC
few,TRBV14,TRBJ1-2,.,CASSGLGYTF,TGTGCCAGCTCAGGGCTTGGCTACACCTTC
.,TRBV11-2,TRBJ1-3,.,CASSLLAAGNTIYF,TGTGCCAGCAGCTTATTGGCGGCTGGAAACACCATATATTTT
.,TRBV6-5,TRBJ2-7,.,CATSGAPGPYEQYF,TGTGCCACCAGTGGGGCCCCAGGTCCCTACGAGCAGTACTTC
once,TRBV5-1,TRBJ1-4,TRBD1,CASSLSGGTNEKLFF,TGCGCCAGCAGCTTGTCAGGGGGAACTAATGAAAAACTGTTTTTT
once,TRBV6-4,TRBJ2-1,TRBD2,CASSESLAGVNEQFF,TGTGCCAGCAGTGAAAGTCTAGCGGGAGTAAATGAGCAGTTCTTC
.,TRBV7-2,TRBJ2-7,TRBD2,CASHGTSRYEQYF,TGTGCCAGTCACGGGACTAGCAGATACGAGCAGTACTTC
.,TRBV5-1,TRBJ2-3,TRBD2,CASSPSGSADTQYF,TGCGCCAGCAGCCCTAGCGGGAGCGCAGATACGCAGTATTTT
.,TRBV7-2,TRBJ2-3,TRBD1,CASSSRQGADTQYF,TGTGCCAGCAGCTCTAGACAGGGGGCAGATACGCAGTATTTT
.,TRBV18,TRBJ2-7,TRBD2,CASSPIAGGSEQYF,TGTGCCAGCTCACCAATAGCGGGAGGAAGCGAGCAGTACTTC
.,TRBV7-7,TRBJ2-1,TRBD1,CASSRDSSYNEQFF,TGTGCTAGCAGCCGGGACAGCTCCTACAATGAGCAGTTCTTC
.,TRBV19,TRBJ1-2,TRBD1,CASSIQGASYGYTF,TGTGCCAGTAGTATCCAGGGGGCCAGCTATGGCTACACCTTC
.,TRBV28,TRBJ2-5,.,CASSFGGIQETQYF,TGTGCCAGCAGTTTTGGGGGGATCCAAGAGACCCAGTACTTC
.,TRBV6-1,TRBJ2-7,TRBD1,CASRNDRGPYEQYF,TGTGCCAGCAGGAACGACAGGGGGCCCTACGAGCAGTACTTC
.,TRBV7-9,TRBJ1-3,.,CASSRRQSSGNTIYF,TGTGCCAGCAGCCGCAGGCAAAGCTCTGGAAACACCATATATTTT
few,TRBV18,TRBJ1-5,.,CASSPSSGNNQPQHF,TGTGCCAGCTCACCATCGTCCGGGAACAATCAGCCCCAGCATTTT
.,TRBV4-1,TRBJ2-7,.,CASQDSATYEQYF,TGCGCCAGCCAAGACAGTGCTACCTACGAGCAGTACTTC
.,TRBV28,TRBJ1-3,.,CASSLLPRGNTIYF,TGTGCCAGCAGTCTCTTACCCAGAGGAAACACCATATATTTT
.,TRBV7-9,TRBJ1-4,.,CSSSLEGARREKLFF,TGTTCCAGCAGCTTAGAAGGGGCCCGACGGGAAAAACTGTTTTTT
.,TRBV7-2,TRBJ2-1,TRBD2,CASASGKFEQFF,TGTGCCAGCGCTAGCGGGAAATTCGAGCAGTTCTTC
.,TRBV6-5,TRBJ1-2,TRBD1,CASSYSGTAIYGYTF,TGTGCCAGCAGTTACTCCGGGACAGCTATTTATGGCTACACCTTC
.,TRBV5-1,TRBJ2-3,TRBD1,CASSLGQGMKGDTQYF,TGCGCCAGCAGCTTGGGACAGGGGATGAAAGGAGATACGCAGTATTTT
.,TRBV18,TRBJ2-7,.,CASSPRQVHEQYF,TGTGCCAGCTCCCCCAGACAAGTCCACGAGCAGTACTTC
.,TRBV7-3,TRBJ2-3,.,CASSPGGSRSTDTQYF,TGTGCCAGCAGCCCAGGGGGGAGTCGTAGCACAGATACGCAGTATTTT
.,TRBV6-6,TRBJ2-2,TRBD1,CASSDRGRDTGELFF,TGTGCCAGCTCCGACAGGGGGCGGGACACCGGGGAGCTGTTTTTT
.,TRBV29-1,TRBJ1-2,TRBD1,CSVEVRQGGAFYGYTF,TGCAGCGTTGAAGTCCGACAGGGGGGCGCCTTCTATGGCTACACCTTC
.,TRBV5-1,TRBJ2-2,.,CASSFLLSNTGELFF,TGCGCCAGCAGCTTTTTACTTTCGAACACCGGGGAGCTGTTTTTT
.,TRBV7-9,TRBJ1-1,TRBD1,CSSSSRTGGSSIGAFF,TGTTCCAGCAGCTCCAGGACAGGGGGGTCCTCTATCGGAGCTTTCTTT
.,TRBV11-2,TRBJ1-1,.,CASMKGRGMNTEAFF,TGTGCCAGCATGAAAGGTAGGGGGATGAACACTGAAGCTTTCTTT
.,TRBV10-3,TRBJ2-7,TRBD1,CAITNSGTGGYNEQYF,TGTGCCATCACCAACTCCGGGACAGGGGGCTACAACGAGCAGTACTTC
few,TRBV11-3,TRBJ2-3,.,CASSLGSGDTQYF,TGTGCCAGCAGCTTAGGGAGTGGAGATACGCAGTATTTT
.,TRBV10-3,TRBJ2-2,.,CAISPIGSTGELFF,TGTGCCATCAGTCCGATTGGGAGCACCGGGGAGCTGTTTTTT
.,TRBV6-6,TRBJ2-1,.,CASSYSSTFYNEQFF,TGTGCCAGCAGTTACTCGAGCACTTTCTACAATGAGCAGTTCTTC
.,TRBV11-2,TRBJ2-7,.,CASSLRQKRTSQQTYEQYF,TGTGCCAGCAGCCTGCGACAGAAAAGAACCAGTCAACAAACCTACGAGCAGTACTTC
.,TRBV7-9,TRBJ1-2,.,CASSNPPVDYGYTF,TGTGCCAGCAGCAATCCCCCGGTCGACTATGGCTACACCTTC
.,TRBV5-5,TRBJ2-1,TRBD2,CASSLVAGRTYNEQFF,TGTGCCAGCAGCTTGGTAGCGGGAAGGACCTACAATGAGCAGTTCTTC
.,TRBV9,TRBJ2-3,.,CASSSPSRAGRTDTQYF,TGTGCCAGCAGCTCCCCTAGCAGGGCGGGGAGGACAGATACGCAGTATTTT
.,TRBV6-5,TRBJ2-7,TRBD1,CASRPGQGLSYEQYF,TGTGCCAGCAGGCCCGGACAGGGACTCTCCTACGAGCAGTACTTC
.,TRBV7-9,TRBJ1-5,TRBD1,CASSLGQGAVDQPQHF,TGTGCCAGCAGCTTAGGACAGGGGGCAGTGGATCAGCCCCAGCATTTT